This TCR beta chain was found in a study of T cell repertoires in cytomegalovirus infection. Background on the study: Matching HLA type and CMV infection were both indicated by public TCR beta signatures. Study-wide results and limits: HLA-C-restricted CMV clonotypes gave the most frequent clonotype in two of eight donors. Cumulated frequencies of public TCR beta families served to identify carriers of CMV plus the relevant HLA.

The CDR3 is 13 amino acids. The germline gives CDR1 SEHNR, CDR2 FQNEAQ (reference sequence). J was trimmed by 4 bases and V by 5 bases; bases with no gene match: 2. TCRdb re-analysed the reads in MiXCR, keeping a single row per CDR3 protein. This sample carries approximately 280,000 distinct CDR3 sequences, roughly a fifth of them seen once, and the ten largest clones take roughly 19%. This clonotype has a handful of counts. The antigen is undetermined. Sequencing was performed on cultured PBMCs, taken from culture after CMV antigen stimulation. This chain uses TRBV7-9 with TRBJ1-1, with TRBD1 identical over 9 bases. This clonotype was sampled from a human donor in good health (CMV status not recorded). Some clones in this sample may be carry-over from other donors' samples. The CDR3 bases are TGTGCCAGCAGCCGGGACAGGGTCACTGAAGCTTTCTTT. Translating it yields CASSRDRVTEAFF.